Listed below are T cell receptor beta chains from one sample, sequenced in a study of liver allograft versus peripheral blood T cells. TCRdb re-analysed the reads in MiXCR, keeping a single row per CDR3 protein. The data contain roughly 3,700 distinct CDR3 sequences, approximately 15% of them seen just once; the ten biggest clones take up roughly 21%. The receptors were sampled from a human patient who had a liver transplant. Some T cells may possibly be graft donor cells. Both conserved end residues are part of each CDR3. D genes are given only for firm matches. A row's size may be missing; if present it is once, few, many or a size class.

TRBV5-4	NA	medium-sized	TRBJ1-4	TGTGCCAGCAGCTTGGGAGGACCGGGAAAACTGTTTTTT	CASSLGGPGKLFF
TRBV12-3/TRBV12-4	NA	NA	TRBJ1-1	TGTGCCAGCAGTTTAGGGACAATAAACACTGAAGCTTTCTTT	CASSLGTINTEAFF
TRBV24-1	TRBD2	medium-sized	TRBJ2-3	TGTGCCACCAGTGATTTGGCTAGCGGGAGCCCAGATACGCAGTATTTT	CATSDLASGSPDTQYF
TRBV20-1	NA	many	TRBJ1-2	TGCAGTGCCGGGGCGGGGGGCGCGGTAAGCGCTGGCTACACCTTC	CSAGAGGAVSAGYTF
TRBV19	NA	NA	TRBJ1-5	TGTGCCAGTAGTATGGGGGAGGCACGCATCACCCGTCAGCCCCAGCATTTT	CASSMGEARITRQPQHF
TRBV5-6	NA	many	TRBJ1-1	TGTGCCAGCAGCTTGGTGGGCAGGTCGAACACTGAAGCTTTCTTT	CASSLVGRSNTEAFF
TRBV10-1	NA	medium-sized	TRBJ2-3	TGCGCCAGCAGTGAGTCCGCAGGCCCTACAGATACGCAGTATTTT	CASSESAGPTDTQYF
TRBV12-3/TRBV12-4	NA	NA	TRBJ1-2	TGTGCCAGCAGTGTTGACGGGAACTATGGCTACACCTTC	CASSVDGNYGYTF
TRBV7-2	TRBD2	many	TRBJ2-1	TGTGCCAGCAGCTTAGATCGAGCGGGGGGACCAAGCGGGTTCTTC	CASSLDRAGGPSGFF
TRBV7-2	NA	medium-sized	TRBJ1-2	TGTGCCAGCAGTTTCCCCAGCAGGGAGTATGGCTACACCTTC	CASSFPSREYGYTF
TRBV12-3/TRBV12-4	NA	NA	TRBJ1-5	TGTGCCAGCTCCTCCGGGCAGCTTAGCAATCAGCCCCAGCATTTT	CASSSGQLSNQPQHF
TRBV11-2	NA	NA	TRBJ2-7	TGTGCCAGCAGCTTAGAGGGCGGGGCCTCCTACGAGCAGTACTTC	CASSLEGGASYEQYF
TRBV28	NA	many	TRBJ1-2	TGTGCCAGCAGTTTAGAAGGGATTAACTATGGCTACACCTTC	CASSLEGINYGYTF
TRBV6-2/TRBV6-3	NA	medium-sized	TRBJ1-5	TGTGCCAGCAGCCTACAGGGAAGGCAGCCCCAGCATTTT	CASSLQGRQPQHF